These 13 T cell receptor beta chains originate from one sample sequenced in a study of cytomegalovirus exposure and HLA in healthy donors. Some clones are missing from TCRdb's copy, which holds only in-frame ones; the method was immunoSEQ multiplex PCR. The data hold 130,000 to 150,000 clones, with around 88% observed a single time. The source material was PBMCs. All receptors come from a woman aged 18 to 35 in good health and CMV-seropositive.

Only one count was recorded for this clone. This chain uses TRBV12-2 with TRBJ1-2; the table assigns TRBD1, which was not confirmed against the DNA. TRBV12-2 counts as a pseudogene. The CDR3 is 11 amino acids. CDR3 coding DNA: TGCCCAGGGGGCCCTAACTATGGCTACACCTTC. Its translation: CPGGPNYGYTF.

This rearrangement joins TRBV5-1 to TRBJ2-2; TRBD2 matches at 10 bases. The germline gives CDR1 SGHRS, CDR2 YFSETQ. Trimming removed 5 bases from V and 7 bases from J; junction bases left unmatched: 5. The CDR3 runs 14 residues. The CDR3 nucleotides read TGCGCCAGCAGACTAGCGGGAAGCGTCGGGGAGCTGTTTTTT. Its protein product is CASRLAGSVGELFF.

This chain uses TRBV5-1 with TRBJ2-7, with D perhaps matching TRBD1 (6 bases). Trimming removed 3 bases at V and 0 bases at J, with 10 bases between. From germline, CDR1 is SGHRS and CDR2 YFSETQ. This CDR3 region has 14 residues. The CDR3 nucleotides read TGCGCCAGCAGCTCGGACAGCAACTCCTACGAGCAGTACTTC. Amino acid sequence: CASSSDSNSYEQYF.

The chain has TRBV28 and TRBJ2-7; 12 nucleotides match TRBD1. Germline lookup yields CDR1 MDHEN and CDR2 SYDVKM. V was pared by 5 bases and J by 4 bases, with 9 bases of the junction left unmatched. The CDR3 consists of 16 residues. The CDR3: CASSPPGDRGPYEQYF. CDR3 DNA: TGTGCCAGCAGTCCTCCGGGGGACAGGGGGCCTTACGAGCAGTACTTC.

V is TRBV7-9 and J is TRBJ2-7, with 7 positions matching TRBD1. Trimming took 5 bases from V and 1 from J; bases not matched to a gene: 8. There are 15 residues in the CDR3. Germline lookup yields CDR1 SEHNR and CDR2 FQNEAQ (reference sequence). The CDR3, as DNA: TGTGCCAGCAGCCGGTCCCGGGACAGTTCCTACGAGCAGTACTTC. Residues: CASSRSRDSSYEQYF.

The rearrangement joins TRBV18 to TRBJ1-4; D not resolved. CDR1 KGHSH and CDR2 LQKENI come from the germline V gene. This CDR3 spans 13 amino acids. V was trimmed by 3 bases and J by 8 bases, leaving 10 bases between them. CDR3 amino acids: CASSPIPGEKLFF. CDR3 sequence (DNA): TGTGCCAGCTCACCCATACCCGGGGAAAAACTGTTTTTT.

In this sample, this clone turned up a few times. This chain joins TRBV4-2 and TRBJ2-7; D gene ambiguous. This CDR3 has 12 residues. V lost 4 bases and J 0 bases, leaving 4 bases between the germline ends. Germline V gene lookup returns CDR1 LGHNA and CDR2 YNFKEQ. The CDR3 loop is CASSPSSYEQYF. CDR3 DNA: TGTGCCAGCAGCCCTAGCTCCTACGAGCAGTACTTC.

V gene TRBV29-1 combines with J gene TRBJ2-3; 9 bases are a match to TRBD2. The V segment lost 3 bases and the J segment 6 bases; nucleotides outside the gene matches: 7. Germline V gene lookup returns CDR1 SQVTM and CDR2 ANQGSEA. The CDR3 length is 14 residues. In DNA form, the CDR3 reads TGCAGCGTTGAGGCGGGAGGGCCGGGCGATACGCAGTATTTT. This sequence encodes CSVEAGGPGDTQYF.

V usage is TRBV19 and J usage is TRBJ2-3; 8 bases line up with TRBD1. This CDR3 comprises 14 residues. With 6 bases clipped from V and 4 bases from J, the junction kept 6 bases outside the gene matches. Germline V gives CDR1 LNHDA, CDR2 SQIVND (reference sequence). The CDR3 region has the DNA TGTGCCAGTAGCTGGACAGGGTACGCAGATACGCAGTATTTT. Its protein product is CASSWTGYADTQYF.

V is TRBV4-1 and J is TRBJ2-3; 8 nucleotides align to TRBD1. The V segment lost 6 bases and the J segment 1 base; nucleotides outside the gene matches: 9. Germline-derived CDR1 and CDR2 are MGHRA and YSYEKL. This CDR3 contains 16 residues. The CDR3, as DNA: TGCGCCAGCAGGCCCACAGGGGGGAGAGGCACAGATACGCAGTATTTT. Protein: CASRPTGGRGTDTQYF.

The J gene is TRBJ1-2, the V gene TRBV30; TRBD1 might be the D (5 bases). V was cut by 4 bases and J by 3 bases, with 9 bases left in between. The length of the CDR3 is 12 residues. CDR1 is GTSNPN, CDR2 SVGIG, per germline (reference sequence). The CDR3 nucleotides are TGTGCCTGGACCGCAGGGCACTATGGCTACACCTTC. It is translated as CAWTAGHYGYTF.

The rearrangement uses TRBV18 and TRBJ2-2; TRBD2 aligns across 8 bases. The CDR3 has 16 residues. With 0 bases clipped from V and 4 bases from J, the junction kept 4 bases outside the gene matches. The germline gives CDR1 KGHSH, CDR2 LQKENI. The CDR3 bases are TGTGCCAGCTCACCACCGGCCAGCGGGAGCACCGGGGAGCTGTTTTTT. Translating it yields CASSPPASGSTGELFF.

The J gene is TRBJ2-1, the V gene TRBV7-3, with 7 bases identical to TRBD1. The V and J ends lost 5 bases and 4 bases, in that order; junction bases with no gene match: 8. CDR1 is SGHTA and CDR2 is FQGTGA in the germline V gene. This CDR3 is 15 amino acids long. For the CDR3, the DNA is TGTGCCAGCAGCCCAGACAGGGAAGCGTACAATGAGCAGTTCTTC. Its translation is CASSPDREAYNEQFF.